Included here is one T cell receptor beta chain sequence, with context. Methods used by the authors: Counts of nucleated cells, estimated from reference gene primer amplification, were obtained. TCRdb keeps only in-frame clones here, not all; method: immunoSEQ multiplex PCR. The V and J calls and clone size are taken from that table; D and trimming were inferred from the DNA. The sample contains 100,000 to 120,000 clones, 65% to 80% of which appear only once. This sample was included in a study of blood T cell repertoires in COVID-19. Study information: The study drew acute and convalescent COVID-19 samples from the United States, Italy and Spain. PBMCs, B-cell-depleted T cells, or T cells provided the cDNA or gDNA that made up the material.

The origin of this receptor is a woman in her thirties or forties with acute or convalescent COVID-19. The specimen sequenced was peripheral blood.

The CDR3 region is CASSLGTALMNTEAFF. The CDR3 DNA reads TGTGCCAGCAGCTTAGGGACAGCCCTCATGAACACTGAAGCTTTCTTT. The rearrangement uses TRBV11-1 and TRBJ1-1; maybe TRBD1 (6 bases). Trimming took 1 base from V and 0 from J, leaving 12 bases between them. CDR3 size: 16 residues. CDR1 and CDR2 from the germline V gene are SGHAT and FQDESV (reference sequence).